This TCR beta chain was profiled in a study of Graves' ophthalmopathy and Graves' hyperthyroidism. RNA transcripts provided the template for amplifying TCR beta CDR3 regions. HTBI-primed RT-PCR formed the first round, and a multiplex PCR formed the second. TCRdb called the multiplex PCR reads again in MiXCR, with one record for every CDR3 protein. The profile covers around 1.1 million distinct CDR3 sequences, with less than 45% appearing a single time and over 8.5% taken by the ten largest. The CDR3 extends over 16 amino acids. Per the germline V gene, CDR1 is MNHNS and CDR2 is SASEGT. V was clipped by 4 bases and J by 6 bases; unmatched bases: 7.

This chain links TRBV6-1 with TRBJ1-5; TRBD1 agrees at 12 bases. Material: peripheral blood or thyroid tissue (not recorded which). The source of this sequence is an adult man with Graves' hyperthyroidism. In DNA, the CDR3 is TGTGCCAGCAGTGGGCCCGGGACAGGGGGCATTCAGCCCCAGCATTTT. Translated: CASSGPGTGGIQPQHF.